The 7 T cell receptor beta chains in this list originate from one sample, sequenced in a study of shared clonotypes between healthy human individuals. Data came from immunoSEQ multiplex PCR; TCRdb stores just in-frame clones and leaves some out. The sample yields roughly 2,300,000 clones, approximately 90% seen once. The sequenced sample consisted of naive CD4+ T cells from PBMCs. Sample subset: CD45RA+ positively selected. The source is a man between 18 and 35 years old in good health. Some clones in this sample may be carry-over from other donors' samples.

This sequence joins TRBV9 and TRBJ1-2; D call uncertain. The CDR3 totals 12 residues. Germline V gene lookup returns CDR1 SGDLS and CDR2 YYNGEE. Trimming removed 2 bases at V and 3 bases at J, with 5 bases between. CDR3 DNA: TGTGCCAGCAGCGTTAATGACTATGGCTACACCTTC. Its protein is CASSVNDYGYTF. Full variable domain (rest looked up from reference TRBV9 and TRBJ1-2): DSGVTQTPKHLITATGQRVTLRCSPRSGDLSVYWYQQSLDQGLQFLIQYYNGEERAKGNILERFSAQQFPDLHSELNLSSLELGDSALYFCASSVNDYGYTFGSGTRLTVV.

CDR3 in DNA: TGTGCCAGCAGCCTACAGCCAGAAGCTAACTATGGCTACACCTTC. It is translated as CASSLQPEANYGYTF. J is TRBJ1-2 and V is TRBV6-5; D unresolved. Trimming shortened V by 6 bases and J by 0 bases, and 14 bases separated the two germline ends. Germline V gene sequence: CDR1 MNHEY, CDR2 SVGAGI. The CDR3 has 15 residues.

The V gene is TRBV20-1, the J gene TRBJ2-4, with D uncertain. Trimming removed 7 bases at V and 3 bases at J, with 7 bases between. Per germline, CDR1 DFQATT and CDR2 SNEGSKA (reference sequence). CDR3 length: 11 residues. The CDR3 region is CSGVSKNIQYF. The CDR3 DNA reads TGCAGTGGGGTCAGCAAAAACATTCAGTACTTC.

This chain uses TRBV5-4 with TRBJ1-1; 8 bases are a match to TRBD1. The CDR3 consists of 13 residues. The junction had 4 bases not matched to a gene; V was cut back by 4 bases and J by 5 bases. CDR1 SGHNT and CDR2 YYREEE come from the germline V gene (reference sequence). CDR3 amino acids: CASSRQGWTEAFF. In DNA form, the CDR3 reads TGTGCCAGCAGCAGACAGGGGTGGACTGAAGCTTTCTTT.

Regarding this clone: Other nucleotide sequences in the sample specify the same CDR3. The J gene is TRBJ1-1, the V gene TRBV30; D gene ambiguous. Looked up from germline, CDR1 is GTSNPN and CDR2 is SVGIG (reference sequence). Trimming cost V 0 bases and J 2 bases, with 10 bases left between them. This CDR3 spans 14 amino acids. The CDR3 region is CAWSVLGLNTEAFF. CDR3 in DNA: TGTGCCTGGAGTGTACTGGGCCTCAACACTGAAGCTTTCTTT.

The CDR3 loop reads CASSTPSSRDQPQHF. The DNA of the CDR3 is TGTGCCAGCAGTACCCCGAGTTCACGGGATCAGCCCCAGCATTTT. The chain links TRBV28 to TRBJ1-5, with no clear D. Germline V lookup: CDR1 MDHEN, CDR2 SYDVKM. The CDR3 covers 15 residues. Trimming shortened V by 5 bases and J by 5 bases, and 16 bases separated the two germline ends.

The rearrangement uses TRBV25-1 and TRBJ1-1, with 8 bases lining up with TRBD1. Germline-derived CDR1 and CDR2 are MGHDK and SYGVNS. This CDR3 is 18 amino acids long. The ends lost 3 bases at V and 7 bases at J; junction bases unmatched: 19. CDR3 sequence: CASSDVAGGPLLSSEAFF. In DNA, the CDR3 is TGTGCCAGCAGTGATGTGGCAGGGGGCCCGCTGTTGAGTAGTGAAGCTTTCTTT. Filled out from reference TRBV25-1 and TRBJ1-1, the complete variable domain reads EADIYQTPRYLVIGTGKKITLECSQTMGHDKMYWYQQDPGMELHLIHYSYGVNSTEKGDLSSESTVSRIRTEHFPLTLESARPSHTSQYLCASSDVAGGPLLSSEAFFGQGTRLTVV.